One TCR beta chain is described in this entry. Looked up from germline, CDR1 is MDHEN and CDR2 is SYDVKM. The V and J ends lost 10 bases and 7 bases, in that order; junction bases with no gene match: 5. There are 11 residues in the CDR3. This sample was taken from a study of T cell responses to AZD1222 COVID-19 vaccine. TCRdb keeps only in-frame clones here, not all; method: immunoSEQ multiplex PCR. The data contain roughly 120,000 clones, approximately 85% of them singletons. The sequence derives from an adult in good health. This specimen was peripheral blood, taken on day 0 of MenACWY control vaccination. The rearrangement joins TRBV28 to TRBJ1-2; 8 bases map to TRBD1. The CDR3 protein is CATDRGPGYTF. The CDR3 DNA reads as TGTGCCACCGACAGGGGACCTGGCTACACCTTC.